This TCR beta chain was recorded in a study of cytomegalovirus exposure and HLA in healthy donors. This clone has just a few counts. CDR3 length: 12 amino acids. The germline CDR1 and CDR2 sequences are KGHSH and LQKENI. V was cut by 5 bases and J by 4 bases, with 8 bases left in between. The repertoire was sequenced with immunoSEQ multiplex PCR; TCRdb's copy has only in-frame clones and lacks some. The table lists about 140,000 clones, approximately 84% of them singletons. The specimen sequenced was PBMCs. The source of this sequence is a woman younger than 45 in good health and CMV-seronegative. This rearrangement joins TRBV18 to TRBJ2-5; D is ambiguous. CDR3: CASSRRGETQYF. CDR3 bases: TGTGCCAGCTCAAGAAGAGGAGAGACCCAGTACTTC. Full variable domain (rest looked up from reference TRBV18 and TRBJ2-5): NAGVMQNPRHLVRRRGQEARLRCSPMKGHSHVYWYRQLPEEGLKFMVYLQKENIIDESGMPKERFSAEFPKEGPSILRIQQVVRGDSAAYFCASSRRGETQYFGPGTRLLVL.